This T cell receptor (beta chain) was observed in a study of T cells after yellow fever vaccination (dated by TCRdb to about 2019). Regarding the complete study: The SMART-Seq v4 Ultra Low Input RNA kit was used to prepare libraries from fractions with low cell numbers. To follow T-cell clones before and after primary and booster YFV17D yellow fever vaccination, bulk TCR alpha and beta repertoires were sequenced over time. Two healthy male donors, one aged 18 to 30 and one aged 30 to 40 years, were included in the cohort. Bulk PBMC replicates and cell subsets were isolated from blood drawn at multiple timepoints before and after both primary and secondary immunization.

Study-wide conclusions, independent of this receptor: The secondary T-cell response was weaker than the primary response but faster, peaking on day 5 instead of day 15. Because abundant contaminating clonotypes from the bulk population could be contained in FACS-sorted repertoires, computational filtering was required. Most clones expanded after primary vaccination (approximately 95% of CD4 and 70% to 90% of CD8) were re-detected after the booster, suggesting that broad memory maintenance occurred. A small fraction of clonotypes appeared in both the CD4 and CD8 compartments, likely as a result of convergent recombination. Because only a couple of donors were included in the study, the extent to which the findings can be generalized is limited.

As regards this clonotype: The target of this receptor is not known. There are no base qualities to consult, and no much larger clone falls within one base.

The sequencer listed for this sample is Illumina NovaSeq 6000. Synthesis of TCR cDNA relied on 5'RACE template switching, a step that introduced a universal primer site along with unique molecular identifiers. cDNA synthesis was primed from both the TCR alpha and TCR beta constant segments. Libraries were amplified in two PCR steps, with sample barcodes and sequencing adapters added in the second step. Libraries were sequenced on Illumina HiSeq 2500 (2x100 bp) or NovaSeq (2x150 bp). The paper's data handling went like this. Demultiplexing of reads and collapsing into UMI consensus sequences were performed with MIGEC, and V(D)J alignment was carried out with MiXCR. Vaccine-responding clonotypes were defined with edgeR using replicate PBMC samples, requiring FDR below 0.01 and a log2 fold change above 5 up to day 15. Each bulk clonotype received a CD4 or CD8 identity based on whether the sequenced CD4 or CD8 repertoire contained that clonotype at higher abundance. The raw public data were reprocessed by TCRdb itself: fastp quality trimming at Q25, MiXCR clonotype calling, in-frame beta chains only. One record per CDR3 amino acid sequence lists the most common genes and DNA. The V and J calls, along with clone size, are taken from TCRdb and not from the paper's own processing. In this sample the table shows under 500,000 distinct CDR3 sequences, around 20% of which occur a single time. The leading ten clones occupy 15% to 20% of the sample.

The meaning of the sample's treatment or condition label: live attenuated yellow fever vaccine strain. At each blood-draw timepoint, two biological replicates of bulk PBMCs were collected. PBMCs were isolated from peripheral blood using a standard Ficoll-Paque protocol. TriZol was used to extract RNA from bulk PBMCs, CD4 and CD8 fractions, and dextramer-positive and dextramer-negative fractions. The sequence came from a young man who received the YFV17D yellow fever vaccine. Sequencing was performed on PBMCs, taken before the yellow fever booster vaccination.

The nucleotide sequence reads as follows: TGTGCCAGCAAGGGGTCCCAAGAGACCCAGTACTTC. Its coded protein is CASKGSQETQYF. The chain links TRBV6-5 with TRBJ2-5; matching of 5 bases hints at TRBD1 as the D gene. Per the germline V gene, MNHEY is the CDR1 and SVGAGI is the CDR2. Including cysteine and phenylalanine, the CDR3 has 12 amino acids. Here the CDR3 DNA is all that survives: 36 bases in frame from base 1. Trimming at the junction amounts to 7 bases on V and 1 base on J, and the germline ends lie 7 bases apart.